This T cell receptor beta chain was sequenced during a study of T cell changes during pregnancy in multiple sclerosis. Trimming cost V 4 bases and J 1 base, with 7 bases left between them. Germline CDR1 KGHSH, CDR2 LQKENI. This CDR3 comprises 13 residues. Using immunoSEQ multiplex PCR, the repertoire was profiled, and TCRdb retains in-frame clones only, with some absent. The sample has around 34,000 clones; 85% to 95% are singletons. This sample comprised CD4+ T cells from peripheral blood mononuclear cells, obtained in the second trimester of pregnancy. This receptor was identified in a female donor with multiple sclerosis, enrolled in a pregnancy study. The chain links TRBV18 to TRBJ1-1; TRBD1 is a possible D gene (5 bases). The CDR3 reads CASSLQGNTEAFF. The CDR3, as DNA: TGTGCCAGCTCACTTCAGGGGAACACTGAAGCTTTCTTT.